This TCR beta chain was documented in a study of shared clonotypes between healthy human individuals. CDR3 length: 14 residues. Per the germline V gene, CDR1 is MDHEN and CDR2 is SYDVKM. Trimming at V came to 5 bases and at J to 4 bases, leaving 6 bases not matched to a gene. This clone appeared once. Generated by immunoSEQ multiplex PCR, the TCRdb table keeps only in-frame clones and is missing some. Among roughly 660,000 clones listed, roughly 87% were seen once. The sequence derives from a man between 18 and 35 years old in good health. Some clones in this sample may be carry-over from other donors' samples. Sequenced sample: memory CD8+ T cells from PBMCs. As for subset: CD45RO+ cells pooled with CCR7-negative TemRA cells. The rearrangement uses TRBV28 and TRBJ2-5; 8 nucleotides line up with TRBD2. The CDR3 here is CASSRSGSRETQYF. The CDR3, as DNA: TGTGCCAGCAGTCGAAGCGGGAGTCGAGAGACCCAGTACTTC.